This T cell receptor (beta chain) was documented in a study of post-analysis software for immune sequencing data. Study summary: Courses of disease covered relapsing-remitting, secondary progressive and progressive-relapsing multiple sclerosis.

Germline lookup yields CDR1 MNHEY and CDR2 SVGAGI. The CDR3 runs to 16 residues. J lost 2 bases, V lost 5 bases, and 11 bases had no gene match. Points from the study as a whole: Five TRBV segments, TRBV5-6, TRBV5-1 and TRBV20-1 among them, were found more frequent in patients than controls. The normalized Chao1 diversity of multiple sclerosis patients was significantly lower than that of controls.

Details on this clonotype: Its antigen remains unknown.

Prepared libraries of TCR beta cDNA carried unique molecular identifiers. There were about 0.95 to 11 million T cells, and 480,000 or so cDNA molecules came from them. From the PCR reads, TCRdb called clonotypes with MiXCR, one entry per CDR3 protein. Of roughly 730,000 distinct CDR3 sequences in the sample, 30% were seen once. The receptor comes from a girl between 10 and 17 years old with multiple sclerosis. The sequencing input was blood. The V call is TRBV6-5, the J call TRBJ2-7, with 8 positions matching TRBD2. This CDR3 is CASSPHRGGRTYEQYF. DNA of the CDR3: TGTGCCAGCAGTCCGCACCGGGGGGGGAGGACCTACGAGCAGTACTTC.